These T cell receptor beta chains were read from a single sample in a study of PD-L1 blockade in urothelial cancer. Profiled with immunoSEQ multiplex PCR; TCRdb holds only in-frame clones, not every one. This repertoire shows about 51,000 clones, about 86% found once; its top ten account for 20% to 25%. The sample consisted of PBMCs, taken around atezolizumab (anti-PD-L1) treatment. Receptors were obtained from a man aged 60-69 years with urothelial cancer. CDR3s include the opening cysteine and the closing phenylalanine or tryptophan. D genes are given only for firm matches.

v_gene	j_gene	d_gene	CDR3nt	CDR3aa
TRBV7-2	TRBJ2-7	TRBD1	TGTGCCAGCACGGTTTCGGGGACAGTGATCGCCTACGAGCAGTACTTC	CASTVSGTVIAYEQYF
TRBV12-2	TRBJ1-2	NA	TGTGCAAGGAGACGCCCCCTTGGAGTTCACTATGGCTACACCTTC	CARRRPLGVHYGYTF
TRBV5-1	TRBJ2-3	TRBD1	TGCGCCAGCAGCGGAGCCGGACAGGGGACTGATACGCAGTATTTT	CASSGAGQGTDTQYF
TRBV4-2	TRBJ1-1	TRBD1	TGTGCCAGCAGCCAACGACTCAGGGGGGACACTGAAGCTTTCTTT	CASSQRLRGDTEAFF
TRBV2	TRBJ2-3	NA	TGTGCCAGCAGGAGGGGGGGACACACCACAGATACGCAGTATTTT	CASRRGGHTTDTQYF
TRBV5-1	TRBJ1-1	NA	TGCGCCAGCAGTGCCGTCGGACAGCTTAACACTGAAGCTTTCTTT	CASSAVGQLNTEAFF
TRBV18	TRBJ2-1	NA	TGTGCCAGCTCACCTCAGGATAGCGGCTACAATGAGCAGTTCTTC	CASSPQDSGYNEQFF
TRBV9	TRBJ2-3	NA	TGTGCCAGCAGCGTAGGGCAGGGTTTGAGCACAGATACGCAGTATTTT	CASSVGQGLSTDTQYF
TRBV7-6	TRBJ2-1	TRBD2	TGTGCCAGCAGCTCCTTCCGGACTAGCGGGACAAATGAGCAGTTCTTC	CASSSFRTSGTNEQFF
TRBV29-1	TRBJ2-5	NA	TGCAGCGACATAGCGCACCAAGAGACCCAGTACTTC	CSDIAHQETQYF